The sequence of this TCR beta chain was determined in a study of blood T cell repertoires in COVID-19. Original processing methods: Estimation of nucleated cell counts relied on the amplification of reference gene primers. The data were produced by immunoSEQ multiplex PCR, yet TCRdb's version contains in-frame clones alone and is incomplete. From that table come the V and J calls and clone size; the DNA was used to work out D and trimming. The sample lists nearly 70,000 clones, around 88% occurring once. The source of this sequence is a woman aged 70-85 years with acute or convalescent COVID-19. Input material: peripheral blood.

CDR3 nucleotide sequence: TGTGCCAGCAGCTTAATAGGGGGACTAGCGGAGGGGTTCTCCTACAATGAGCAGTTCTTC. This codes for CASSLIGGLAEGFSYNEQFF. This chain connects TRBV7-3 to TRBJ2-1, with TRBD2 identical over 11 bases. In germline, CDR1 is SGHTA, CDR2 FQGTGA. V was pared by 1 base and J by 0 bases, with 11 bases of the junction left unmatched. The CDR3 is made up of 20 amino acids. The variable domain in full, completed from reference TRBV7-3 and TRBJ2-1, reads GAGVSQTPSNKVTEKGKYVELRCDPISGHTALYWYRQSLGQGPEFLIYFQGTGAADDSGLPNDRFFAVRPEGSVSTLKIQRTERGDSAVYLCASSLIGGLAEGFSYNEQFFGPGTRLTVL.